The 32 T cell receptor beta chains below come from one sample, sequenced in a study of cytomegalovirus exposure and HLA in healthy donors. The PCR contained 60 Vbeta and 13 Jbeta primers. Some clones are missing from TCRdb's copy, which holds only in-frame ones; the method was immunoSEQ multiplex PCR. The repertoire consists of 95,000 to 150,000 clones, with more than 60% occurring once and the leading ten covering around 14%. The sequenced sample was PBMCs. The receptor source for this set is a woman in her sixties in good health and CMV-seropositive.

The V gene is TRBV25-1, the J gene TRBJ1-4, with 9 bases fitting TRBD1. In germline, CDR1 is MGHDK, CDR2 SYGVNS. Losses at the gene ends were 3 bases for V and 8 bases for J; bases not matched to a gene: 4. This CDR3 is built from 14 residues. This chain's CDR3 is CASSDGQGWEKLFF. As DNA, the CDR3 is TGTGCCAGCAGTGACGGACAGGGGTGGGAAAAACTGTTTTTT.

As regards this clone: In the same sample, other DNA sequences code for this CDR3. The rearrangement uses TRBV19 and TRBJ2-5; a possible D gene is TRBD2 (5 bases). Germline V gene sequence: CDR1 LNHDA, CDR2 SQIVND (reference sequence). Trimming shortened V by 2 bases and J by 3 bases, and 19 bases separated the two germline ends. This CDR3 spans 17 amino acids. CDR3 amino acids: CASSIPEGAVLKETQYF. In nucleotides, the CDR3 is TGTGCCAGTAGTATACCAGAAGGAGCGGTCCTCAAAGAGACCCAGTACTTC.

CDR3 sequence reads: CASSAQDTVWNEKLFF. In DNA form, the CDR3 reads TGTGCCAGCAGTGCTCAGGACACCGTGTGGAATGAAAAACTGTTTTTT. The V and J genes are TRBV6-6 and TRBJ1-4; D may be TRBD1 (5 bases). V shed 5 bases and J shed 5 bases, with 18 bases lying between them. CDR1 MNHNY and CDR2 SVGAGI come from the germline V gene (reference sequence). The CDR3 sequence is 16 residues long.

The J gene is TRBJ1-5, the V gene TRBV6-5; maybe TRBD1 (5 bases). Per the germline V gene, CDR1 is MNHEY and CDR2 is SVGAGI. The CDR3 is 15 amino acids. V was pared by 5 bases and J by 7 bases, with 18 bases between. Written as DNA, the CDR3 is TGTGCCAGCAGTCCCTATACAGGAGGGGAGCAGCCCCAGCATTTT. Translating gives CASSPYTGGEQPQHF.

This chain joins TRBV11-2 and TRBJ1-3; D not resolved. The CDR3 loop spans 15 amino acids. Per germline, CDR1 SGHAT and CDR2 FQNNGV. V lost 2 bases to trimming and J lost 0 bases, with 8 bases between them. The CDR3 protein is CASSLIRSSGNTIYF. The DNA of the CDR3 is TGTGCCAGCAGCTTAATAAGGAGCTCTGGAAACACCATATATTTT.

DNA of the CDR3: TGCGCCAGCAGCTTGGAGGCGACTAGCGGGAGGAATGAGCAGTTCTTC. This codes for CASSLEATSGRNEQFF. The rearrangement joins TRBV5-1 to TRBJ2-1; 13 bases line up with TRBD2. V lost 0 bases to trimming and J lost 7 bases; unmatched junction nucleotides: 4. The CDR3 is made up of 16 amino acids. Per germline, CDR1 SGHRS and CDR2 YFSETQ.

The chain couples TRBV27 to TRBJ2-3, with D perhaps TRBD1 (6 bases). Trimming took 6 bases from V and 5 from J, leaving 18 bases between them. Looked up from germline, CDR1 is MNHEY and CDR2 is SMNVEV (reference sequence). The CDR3 consists of 15 residues. CDR3 nucleotides: TGTGCCAGCAGGGATCCCCGGACAGTTGGAGATACGCAGTATTTT. Translating it yields CASRDPRTVGDTQYF.

The V gene is TRBV15, the J gene TRBJ1-1, with 9 bases identical to TRBD1. V lost 3 bases and J lost 5; bases outside the gene matches: 4. CDR3 length: 14 residues. The germline CDR1 and CDR2 sequences are LNHNV and YYDKDF (reference sequence). CDR3 amino acids: CATSSGQGTTEAFF. The CDR3 coding sequence is TGTGCCACCAGCAGCGGACAGGGGACAACTGAAGCTTTCTTT.

The DNA for the CDR3 is TGTGCCAGCAGCTTAGCGGCTAGCGGGGGTGAGCAGTTCTTC. This sequence encodes CASSLAASGGEQFF. This sequence joins TRBV7-2 and TRBJ2-1; 10 bases align to TRBD2. This CDR3 region has 14 residues. The ends lost 0 bases at V and 9 bases at J; junction bases unmatched: 2. Germline V lookup: CDR1 SGHTA, CDR2 FQGNSA.

This chain joins TRBV7-9 and TRBJ1-6, with 9 bases identical to TRBD1. The germline CDR1 and CDR2 sequences are SEHNR and FQNEAQ (reference sequence). The CDR3 runs to 14 residues. After removal of 5 bases from V and 6 bases from J, the junction contained 2 bases not matched to a gene. CDR3 region: CASSDRGFNSPLHF. CDR3 bases: TGTGCCAGCAGCGACAGGGGGTTTAATTCACCCCTCCACTTT.

The chain uses TRBV29-1 and TRBJ1-1, with D perhaps matching TRBD1 (6 bases). This CDR3 has 13 amino acids. From germline, CDR1 is SQVTM and CDR2 ANQGSEA. V lost 4 bases and J lost 1, with 10 bases in between. In DNA form, the CDR3 reads TGCAGCGTTGGGAGACAGGAGAACACTGAAGCTTTCTTT. Encoded protein: CSVGRQENTEAFF.

The V call is TRBV19, the J call TRBJ2-3, with no clear D. CDR3 length equals 14 residues. The V gene's germline CDR1 is LNHDA and CDR2 SQIVND (reference sequence). V lost 1 base to trimming and J lost 3 bases, with 8 bases between them. CDR3 DNA: TGTGCCAGTAGTATAGGGCCCCATACAGATACGCAGTATTTT. Protein product: CASSIGPHTDTQYF.

The chain uses TRBV30 and TRBJ2-7; 9 nucleotides align to TRBD1. The CDR3 has 14 residues. The V segment lost 2 bases and the J segment 5 bases; nucleotides outside the gene matches: 7. Germline lookup yields CDR1 GTSNPN and CDR2 SVGIG (reference sequence). The CDR3 DNA reads TGTGCCTGGAGTAGGGGACAGGGAAGGAACGAGCAGTACTTC. Protein product: CAWSRGQGRNEQYF.

This chain connects TRBV7-8 to TRBJ2-1; 11 bases align to TRBD2. The V segment lost 5 bases and the J segment 3 bases; nucleotides outside the gene matches: 9. Germline assignment: CDR1 SGHVS and CDR2 FQNEAQ. This CDR3 spans 17 amino acids. The CDR3 protein is CASSPNSLAGGYNEQFF. CDR3 bases: TGTGCCAGCAGCCCCAATTCTCTAGCGGGAGGCTACAATGAGCAGTTCTTC.

The rearrangement uses TRBV7-9 and TRBJ1-2; D remains unclear. The CDR3 runs to 14 residues. Trimming removed 8 bases from V and 8 bases from J, with 21 bases in between. Germline CDR1 and CDR2: SEHNR and FQNEAQ (reference sequence). The CDR3 here is CASGFNEAREGYTF. As DNA, the CDR3 is TGTGCCAGCGGTTTCAATGAGGCAAGAGAGGGCTACACCTTC.

This sequence joins TRBV7-9 and TRBJ2-3; no reliable D call. V lost 0 bases and J lost 5, with 6 bases in between. This CDR3 comprises 13 residues. CDR1 SEHNR and CDR2 FQNEAQ come from the germline V gene (reference sequence). DNA of the CDR3: TGTGCCAGCAGCTTAGCGAGTTTAGATACGCAGTATTTT. Translation gives CASSLASLDTQYF. Variable domain in full (rest from reference TRBV7-9 and TRBJ2-3): DTGVSQNPRHKITKRGQNVTFRCDPISEHNRLYWYRQTLGQGPEFLTYFQNEAQLEKSRLLSDRFSAERPKGSFSTLEIQRTEQGDSAMYLCASSLASLDTQYFGPGTRLTVL.

The V call is TRBV7-2, the J call TRBJ2-7; tentative D call: TRBD1 (6 bases). The CDR3 loop spans 15 amino acids. The V gene lost 4 bases and the J gene lost 3 bases, with 16 bases spanning the gap. Germline assignment: CDR1 SGHTA and CDR2 FQGNSA. This CDR3 is CASSSRRGGIYEQYF. For the CDR3, the DNA is TGTGCCAGCAGCTCCCGGCGAGGGGGAATCTACGAGCAGTACTTC. The full variable domain, in which reference TRBV7-2 and TRBJ2-7 provide the parts outside the CDR3, is GAGVSQSPSNKVTEKGKDVELRCDPISGHTALYWYRQSLGQGLEFLIYFQGNSAPDKSGLPSDRFSAERTGGSVSTLTIQRTQQEDSAVYLCASSSRRGGIYEQYFGPGTRLTVT.

CDR3 in DNA: TGTGCCAGCAGCTTGATGGGAGATGGCTACACCTTC. It is translated as CASSLMGDGYTF. V and J are TRBV7-9 and TRBJ1-2; D uncertain. V was clipped by 3 bases and J by 6 bases, with 8 bases between them. Germline lookup yields CDR1 SEHNR and CDR2 FQNEAQ (reference sequence). This CDR3 contains 12 residues.

V usage is TRBV9 and J usage is TRBJ2-3; TRBD2 is a possible D gene (5 bases). Germline lookup yields CDR1 SGDLS and CDR2 YYNGEE. V was trimmed by 1 base and J by 0 bases, leaving 15 bases between them. The CDR3 is made up of 17 amino acids. The DNA of the CDR3 is TGTGCCAGCAGCGTAATGGGCTCGGGATCTAGCACAGATACGCAGTATTTT. Translated, it gives CASSVMGSGSSTDTQYF.

The chain links TRBV19 to TRBJ2-1, with 15 bases fitting TRBD2. Germline values: CDR1 LNHDA, CDR2 SQIVND (reference sequence). V was pared by 5 bases and J by 9 bases, with 8 bases of the junction left unmatched. The CDR3 covers 16 residues. The CDR3 region has the DNA TGTGCCAGTAGTGCACGGACTAGCGGGAGGGTGGGTGAGCAGTTCTTC. Translating it yields CASSARTSGRVGEQFF. Looking up the rest from reference TRBV19 and TRBJ2-1 gives the full variable domain: DGGITQSPKYLFRKEGQNVTLSCEQNLNHDAMYWYRQDPGQGLRLIYYSQIVNDFQKGDIAEGYSVSREKKESFPLTVTSAQKNPTAFYLCASSARTSGRVGEQFFGPGTRLTVL.

The V gene is TRBV29-1, the J gene TRBJ1-2; 8 positions agree with TRBD1. CDR3 length equals 11 residues. Per the germline V gene, CDR1 is SQVTM and CDR2 is ANQGSEA. Trimming at V came to 7 bases and at J to 7 bases, leaving 5 bases not matched to a gene. The DNA for the CDR3 is TGCAGCGAGGGGACAGGCCTTGGCTACACCTTC. It codes for CSEGTGLGYTF.

This rearrangement joins TRBV9 to TRBJ2-2; 11 positions match TRBD1. Germline assignment: CDR1 SGDLS and CDR2 YYNGEE. Unmatched junction bases numbered 4, after V lost 0 bases and J lost 6 bases. The CDR3 contains 16 residues. CDR3 sequence (DNA): TGTGCCAGCAGCGTAGGGGACAGGGGGACAGCCGGGGAGCTGTTTTTT. Amino acid sequence: CASSVGDRGTAGELFF.

This clone was picked up a small number of times. V and J are TRBV19 and TRBJ1-4, with a possible D match to TRBD1 (5 bases). V was shortened by 3 bases and J by 4 bases, with 9 bases between the two germline ends. The CDR3 has 14 residues. Per germline, CDR1 LNHDA and CDR2 SQIVND (reference sequence). CDR3: CASSIRQGNEKLFF. CDR3 bases: TGTGCCAGTAGTATTCGGCAGGGTAATGAAAAACTGTTTTTT.

The CDR3 loop is CASSPHPRQGGELFF. The CDR3, as DNA: TGTGCCAGCAGCCCCCACCCCCGGCAGGGCGGGGAGCTGTTTTTT. This rearrangement joins TRBV21-1 to TRBJ2-2; the table names TRBD1, a call not compared with the DNA. TRBV21-1 constitutes a pseudogene. This CDR3 contains 15 residues.

The rearrangement joins TRBV2 to TRBJ2-1; D might be TRBD2 (5 bases). CDR3 size: 13 residues. V was shortened by 3 bases and J by 9 bases, with 12 bases between the two germline ends. Germline values: CDR1 SNHLY, CDR2 FYNNEI. The CDR3 DNA follows: TGTGCCAGCAGTGATCGAGGGAGCCGTGAGCAGTTCTTC. This encodes CASSDRGSREQFF.

This clone was seen a few times. The chain is built from TRBV4-3 and TRBJ2-3; 7 bases are shared with TRBD2. The germline CDR1 and CDR2 sequences are LGHNA and YSLEER. The V and J ends lost 0 bases and 5 bases, in that order; junction bases with no gene match: 5. This CDR3 is built from 15 residues. The CDR3 DNA reads TGCGCCAGCAGCCAAGATGGGAGGGCCAAAGATACGCAGTATTTT. Translating gives CASSQDGRAKDTQYF.

This clone showed up just once. The V call is TRBV23-1, the J call TRBJ1-2, with TRBD1 identical over 8 bases. TRBV23-1 is assigned to the ORF class and has an uncertain function. The CDR3 contains 16 residues. V was pared by 0 bases and J by 2 bases, with 5 bases of the junction left unmatched. The CDR3 spells CASSQSKTGANYGYTF. In DNA form, the CDR3 reads TGCGCCAGCAGTCAATCAAAGACAGGGGCAAACTATGGCTACACCTTC.

In DNA, the CDR3 is TGTGCCAGCAGAGCCGGACTAGCGAATAAAATGCAAGAGACCCAGTACTTC. Protein product: CASRAGLANKMQETQYF. The rearrangement links TRBV7-2 to TRBJ2-5, with 9 bases fitting TRBD2. Trimming cost V 6 bases and J 2 bases; bases outside gene matches: 13. Germline-derived CDR1 and CDR2 are SGHTA and FQGNSA. The CDR3 contains 17 residues. The full variable domain, rest sourced from reference TRBV7-2 and TRBJ2-5, is GAGVSQSPSNKVTEKGKDVELRCDPISGHTALYWYRQSLGQGLEFLIYFQGNSAPDKSGLPSDRFSAERTGGSVSTLTIQRTQQEDSAVYLCASRAGLANKMQETQYFGPGTRLLVL.

This clone was seen a single time. The CDR3 spells CAWRRLSQGAGELFF. CDR3 nucleotides: TGTGCCTGGAGGCGCTTATCGCAGGGTGCCGGGGAGCTGTTTTTT. The chain has TRBV30 and TRBJ2-2; D possibly corresponds to TRBD1 (5 bases). V was pared by 3 bases and J by 6 bases, with 17 bases between. CDR3 length equals 15 residues. Germline CDR1 reads GTSNPN; CDR2 reads SVGIG (reference sequence).

The V call is TRBV7-7, the J call TRBJ2-3; 9 nucleotides match TRBD2. Germline CDR1 is SSHAT and CDR2 is FNYEAQ (reference sequence). The V and J ends lost 5 bases and 3 bases, in that order; junction bases with no gene match: 9. The CDR3 is made up of 16 amino acids. The CDR3 loop reads CASSLGTSLWTDTQYF. Here the CDR3 DNA reads TGTGCCAGCAGCCTCGGGACTAGCCTTTGGACAGATACGCAGTATTTT.

V is TRBV6-1 and J is TRBJ1-1, with 11 bases that match TRBD1. This CDR3 has 15 amino acids. In germline, CDR1 is MNHNS, CDR2 SASEGT. After removal of 5 bases from V and 5 bases from J, the junction contained 7 bases not matched to a gene. CDR3 residues: CASSIGTGGWTEAFF. DNA for the CDR3: TGTGCCAGCAGTATCGGGACAGGGGGTTGGACTGAAGCTTTCTTT.

V and J are TRBV19 and TRBJ2-1; TRBD2 might be the D (5 bases). The CDR3 totals 15 residues. The V end was cut by 4 bases, the J end by 2 bases, with 12 bases between. Germline V gene lookup returns CDR1 LNHDA and CDR2 SQIVND (reference sequence). CDR3 region: CASSTPTGTYNEQFF. The CDR3 DNA follows: TGTGCCAGTAGTACCCCAACCGGGACCTACAATGAGCAGTTCTTC.